The present entry profiles one TCR beta chain with its context. J lost 4 bases, V lost 5 bases, and 5 bases had no gene match. Germline values: CDR1 WSHSY, CDR2 SAAADI. CDR3 length equals 15 residues. This sample is drawn from a study of blood T cell repertoires in COVID-19. Looking at the study overall: Sample material is recorded as cDNA or gDNA derived from T cells, B-cell-depleted T cells, or PBMCs.

Those enrolled, adults aged 18 to 89 years, came from around 24 US areas. Assignments of participants to cohorts depended upon their own reported clinical history. Cohort 3 donors counted as recovered after two negative PCRs, clearance, or resolved symptoms. Using immunoSEQ multiplex PCR, the repertoire was profiled, and TCRdb retains in-frame clones only, with some absent. The sample has some 330,000 clones; over 80% are singletons. This sequence joins TRBV10-2 and TRBJ2-2; 9 bases line up with TRBD1. Sequenced: PBMCs or T cells enriched from blood (not recorded which). The sequence was obtained from a man younger than 45 who had recovered from COVID-19. This CDR3 reads CASSLTGGSTGELFF. The CDR3 DNA follows: TGCGCCAGCAGTCTGACAGGGGGGAGCACCGGGGAGCTGTTTTTT.